This record concerns one T cell receptor (beta chain) sequence. This entry belongs to a study of blood T cell repertoires in COVID-19. V was trimmed by 0 bases and J by 2 bases, leaving 12 bases between them. The CDR3 covers 16 residues. Germline assignment: CDR1 SGHRS and CDR2 YFSETQ. Some clones are missing from TCRdb's copy, which holds only in-frame ones; the method was immunoSEQ multiplex PCR. This sample has about 360,000 clones, with 80% to 90% found just once. This chain connects TRBV5-1 to TRBJ2-1, with unresolved D. The clonotype was recovered from a man aged 30 to 45 with active or convalescent COVID-19. Sample: peripheral blood. The CDR3 nucleotides read TGCGCCAGCAGCTTGGAGGTGACTGCCGCCTACAATGAGCAGTTCTTC. It yields the protein CASSLEVTAAYNEQFF. The whole variable domain, filled in from reference TRBV5-1 and TRBJ2-1, reads KAGVTQTPRYLIKTRGQQVTLSCSPISGHRSVSWYQQTPGQGLQFLFEYFSETQRNKGNFPGRFSGRQFSNSRSEMNVSTLELGDSALYLCASSLEVTAAYNEQFFGPGTRLTVL.